The entry that follows covers one TCR beta chain sequence. It lacks a known antigen. Just one base apart from a much larger clone, this may be a read error. This record comes from a study of molecular identifiers for immune sequencing clone quantification listed by TCRdb under 2018. In the study overall: In a replicate experiment, RNA from around 20,000 or 100,000 naive CD8 T cells was split into five aliquots, four of which were sequenced. The study was a methods study using CD8 T cells to benchmark molecular-identifier clustering-based TCR repertoire sequencing (MIDCIRS) and TCR RNA copy counting. Summary of the overall study and its limitations: The sizes of highly expanded clones could end up underestimated when identical TCR molecules share a barcode. Spiked-in Jurkat TCR RNA equivalent to a single cell was reported to be detectable even among more than 900,000 naive CD8 T cells. About 3.1 recovered TCR RNA copies per cell were obtained by modeling, versus about 10 by digital PCR, implying a capture efficiency of about 30%. When barcode sub-clustering was not used, chimeric consensus sequences inflated TCR diversity, with chimeras reaching as high as 47%. In CMV-specific effector cells, clones with more than 20 RNA copies accounted for over 99% of molecules, whereas in naive cells such clones accounted for under 1%. Naive libraries contained spiked-in Jurkat TCR RNA (approximately nine copies' worth), which is not part of the donor repertoire.

From the cysteine through the phenylalanine, the CDR3 covers 14 amino acids. Solely the CDR3 DNA is kept, with 42 bases framed from the first base. The germline V gene sets CDR1 to SGHVS and CDR2 to FQNEAQ. Libraries of naive CD8 T cells were built from around 20,000 to 990,000 sorted cells, with 10%, 30% or 50% of the purified RNA used. Naive CD8 T cells were FACS-sorted as CD8+CD4-CCR7+CD45RA+ on a BD FACSAria II into RLT Plus buffer. To test detection sensitivity, Jurkat RNA equal to fewer than 13 TCR copies was added to samples of roughly 18,000-1,100,000 naive CD8 T cells. CD8 T cells were enriched with RosetteSep CD8+ T Cell Enrichment Cocktail and Ficoll-Paque, followed by ACK red cell lysis. The method was PCR. The sample was run on a NextSeq 500. Bulk TCR libraries were made following a previously described method, with the TCR primers given in Table S5. Purification of total RNA was performed with the Qiagen AllPrep DNA/RNA kit. Reads from multiple sequencing runs of the same library were pooled before analysis. Per the original workflow: Reads were retained only if an exact TCR constant sequence was present, and the retained reads were trimmed to 150 nt and grouped according to their 12-nt molecular barcodes. Reads inside each barcode group were sub-clustered using a 15% Levenshtein threshold, and a quality-weighted consensus sequence was constructed for each RNA molecule. Non-functional sequences were filtered out, along with any lower-count sequence sitting one edit away from another sequence. Based on fitting two negative binomial distributions, any barcode sub-cluster with under 20% of the maximum read count was discarded. In-frame beta chains were kept once TCRdb had trimmed the public reads at Q25 with fastp and called clones with MiXCR. Every CDR3 protein is listed once, alongside the most common genes and DNA of its rows. TCRdb, not the original authors, processed these V and J calls. Within this sample are hundreds of thousands of distinct CDR3 sequences, with roughly a quarter of them counted one time only. Together, the top ten hold roughly 0.7% of the sample.

The source is a human donor in good health. Some libraries in this study had Jurkat cell RNA spiked in. This chain joins TRBV7-8 to TRBJ1-6; TRBD1 is perhaps the D gene, given 5 matching bases. Specimen: naive CD8+ T cells from blood, with Jurkat cell RNA spiked in. The intended sense of this specimen's cell subset or site label: FACS-sorted CD8+CD4-CCR7+CD45RA+ naive T cells. The CDR3 loop reads CASNLGHLYSPLHF. The DNA is TGTGCCAGCAACTTAGGACATCTTTATTCACCCCTCCACTTT.